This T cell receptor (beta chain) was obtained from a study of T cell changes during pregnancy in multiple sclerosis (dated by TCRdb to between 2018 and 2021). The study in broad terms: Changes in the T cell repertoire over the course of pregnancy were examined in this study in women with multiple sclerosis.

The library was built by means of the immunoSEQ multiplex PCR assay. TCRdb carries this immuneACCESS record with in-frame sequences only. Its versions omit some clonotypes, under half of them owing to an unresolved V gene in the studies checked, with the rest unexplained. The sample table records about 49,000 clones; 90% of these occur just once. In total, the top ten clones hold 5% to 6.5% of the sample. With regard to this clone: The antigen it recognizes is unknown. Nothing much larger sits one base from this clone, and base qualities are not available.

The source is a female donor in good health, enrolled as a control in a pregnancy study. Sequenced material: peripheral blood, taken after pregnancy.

The DNA sequence is as follows: TGTGCCAGCAGCGTAGTAGGTGGAGGGGCAGCTTTCTTT. Translated, it gives CASSVVGGGAAFF. The chain couples TRBV9 to TRBJ1-1; matching of 5 bases hints at TRBD1 as the D gene. Taken from the germline V gene, the CDR1 and CDR2 loops are SGDLS and YYNGEE. The CDR3, from cysteine to phenylalanine, totals 13 residues. The CDR3 DNA has 39 bases and is translated from base 1. V is clipped by 0 bases and J by 10 bases, and the sequence between their germline boundaries is 13 bases long.